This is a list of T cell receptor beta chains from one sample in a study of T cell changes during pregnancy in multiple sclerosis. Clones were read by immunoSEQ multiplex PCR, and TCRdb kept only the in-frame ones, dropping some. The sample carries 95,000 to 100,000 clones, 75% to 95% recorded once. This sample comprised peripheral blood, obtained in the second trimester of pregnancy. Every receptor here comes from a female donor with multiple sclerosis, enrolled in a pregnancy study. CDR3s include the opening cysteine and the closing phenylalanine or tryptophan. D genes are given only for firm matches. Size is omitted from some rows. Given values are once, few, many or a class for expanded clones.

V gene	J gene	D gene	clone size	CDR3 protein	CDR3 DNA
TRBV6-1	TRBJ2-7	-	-	CASSLQGYEQYF	TGTGCCAGCAGTCTGCAGGGTTACGAGCAGTACTTC
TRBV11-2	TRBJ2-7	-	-	CASSLEQSYEQYF	TGTGCCAGCAGCTTAGAACAGTCCTACGAGCAGTACTTC
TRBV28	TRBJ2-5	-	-	CASSLAGGMETQYF	TGTGCCAGCAGTTTGGCAGGAGGGATGGAGACCCAGTACTTC
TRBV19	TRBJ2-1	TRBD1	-	CASNQGAHNEQFF	TGTGCCAGTAACCAGGGGGCTCACAATGAGCAGTTCTTC
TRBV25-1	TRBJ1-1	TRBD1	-	CASSEYPGQGSEAFF	TGTGCCAGCAGTGAATATCCCGGACAGGGGAGTGAAGCTTTCTTT
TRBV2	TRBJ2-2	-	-	CASSQSYLQVLYTGELFF	TGTGCCAGCAGCCAAAGCTACTTGCAGGTCCTGTACACCGGGGAGCTGTTTTTT
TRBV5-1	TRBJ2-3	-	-	CASSLEDLRTDTQYF	TGCGCCAGCAGCTTGGAGGACTTACGCACAGATACGCAGTATTTT
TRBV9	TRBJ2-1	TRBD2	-	CASSSGSSYNEQFF	TGTGCCAGCAGCAGCGGGAGCTCCTACAATGAGCAGTTCTTC
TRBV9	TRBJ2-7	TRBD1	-	CASSSGPATGDYEQYF	TGTGCCAGCAGCTCCGGCCCCGCGACAGGGGACTACGAGCAGTACTTC
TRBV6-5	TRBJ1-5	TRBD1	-	CASCWDRGRDQPQHF	TGTGCCAGCTGCTGGGACAGGGGGCGAGATCAGCCCCAGCATTTT
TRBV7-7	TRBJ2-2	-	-	CASSSSRGGELFF	TGTGCTAGCAGCTCCTCCAGAGGCGGGGAGCTGTTTTTT
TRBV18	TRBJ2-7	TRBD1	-	CASSPTIGTAYEQYF	TGTGCCAGCTCACCAACGATCGGGACAGCCTACGAGCAGTACTTC
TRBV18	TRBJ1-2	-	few	CASSPLQGKDYTF	TGTGCCAGCTCACCGTTGCAGGGCAAGGACTACACCTTC
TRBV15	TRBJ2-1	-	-	CATSRVQEIYNEQFF	TGTGCCACCAGCAGAGTACAGGAGATCTACAATGAGCAGTTCTTC
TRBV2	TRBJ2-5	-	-	CASSTEETQYF	TGTGCCAGCAGTACGGAAGAGACCCAGTACTTC
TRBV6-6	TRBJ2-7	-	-	CASSSTGLGEQYF	TGTGCCAGCAGTTCAACAGGCTTAGGGGAGCAGTACTTC
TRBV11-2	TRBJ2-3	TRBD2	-	CASRGLAGESGSDTQYF	TGTGCCAGCAGGGGACTAGCGGGAGAATCGGGGTCTGATACGCAGTATTTT
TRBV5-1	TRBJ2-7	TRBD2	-	CASSWVWGGENEQYF	TGCGCCAGCAGCTGGGTCTGGGGGGGAGAGAACGAGCAGTACTTC
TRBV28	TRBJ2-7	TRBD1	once	CASTMTGYPYEQYF	TGTGCCAGCACCATGACAGGGTATCCCTACGAGCAGTACTTC
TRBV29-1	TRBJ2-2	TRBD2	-	CSAGAGGPTGELFF	TGCAGCGCTGGAGCGGGAGGGCCGACCGGGGAGCTGTTTTTT